The 8 T cell receptor beta chains listed next were all sequenced from one sample in a study of blood T cell repertoires in COVID-19. TCRdb keeps only in-frame clones here, not all; method: immunoSEQ multiplex PCR. The table records around 260,000 clones, around 83% of them present only once. Material for sequencing was peripheral blood. These receptors were obtained from a man aged 18 to 35 with active or convalescent COVID-19.

This chain links TRBV5-1 with TRBJ1-1; no firm D call. Germline V gene data show CDR1 as SGHRS and CDR2 as YFSETQ. Trimming took 4 bases from V and 8 from J, leaving 15 bases between them. This CDR3 contains 13 residues. The CDR3 nucleotides read TGCGCCAGCAGCCCCGGTGGGAGCCCAGAAGCTTTCTTT. Protein product: CASSPGGSPEAFF.

This rearrangement joins TRBV2 to TRBJ2-2; 9 nucleotides match TRBD1. The CDR3 consists of 15 residues. Germline CDR1 and CDR2: SNHLY and FYNNEI. The junction had 4 bases not matched to a gene; V was cut back by 5 bases and J by 3 bases. CDR3 DNA sequence: TGTGCCAGCAGTACAGGGGGCGCCGACACCGGGGAGCTGTTTTTT. Its protein is CASSTGGADTGELFF.

The chain has TRBV5-1 and TRBJ1-4, with no clear D. V gave up 1 base and J gave up 2 bases, with 6 bases separating them. CDR3 length equals 14 residues. Per the germline V gene, CDR1 is SGHRS and CDR2 is YFSETQ. In nucleotides, the CDR3 is TGCGCCAGCAGCTTGTCCAGGACTAATGAAAAACTGTTTTTT. Translating gives CASSLSRTNEKLFF. The entire variable domain, with the rest obtained from reference TRBV5-1 and TRBJ1-4, is as follows: KAGVTQTPRYLIKTRGQQVTLSCSPISGHRSVSWYQQTPGQGLQFLFEYFSETQRNKGNFPGRFSGRQFSNSRSEMNVSTLELGDSALYLCASSLSRTNEKLFFGSGTQLSVL.

The chain joins TRBV29-1 to TRBJ1-1, with D possibly being TRBD1 (6 bases). Germline V lookup: CDR1 SQVTM, CDR2 ANQGSEA. This CDR3 comprises 10 residues. In DNA form, the CDR3 reads TGCAGTGGCGAGGACAGTCAAGCTTTCTTT. It is translated as CSGEDSQAFF.

This chain connects TRBV19 to TRBJ2-5; D perhaps matches TRBD2 (6 bases). Germline-derived CDR1 and CDR2 are LNHDA and SQIVND (reference sequence). The ends were cut back, 4 bases at V and 5 bases at J, with 11 bases in the middle. CDR3 size: 13 residues. The CDR3 protein is CASSTNGGETQYF. CDR3 nucleotides: TGTGCCAGTAGTACCAATGGAGGGGAGACCCAGTACTTC. Full variable domain (rest looked up from reference TRBV19 and TRBJ2-5): DGGITQSPKYLFRKEGQNVTLSCEQNLNHDAMYWYRQDPGQGLRLIYYSQIVNDFQKGDIAEGYSVSREKKESFPLTVTSAQKNPTAFYLCASSTNGGETQYFGPGTRLLVL.

The V and J genes are TRBV2 and TRBJ1-2; the D gene is possibly TRBD1 (6 bases). Germline loops: CDR1 SNHLY, CDR2 FYNNEI. The V gene lost 6 bases and the J gene lost 3 bases, with 17 bases spanning the gap. The CDR3 is made up of 15 amino acids. This CDR3 reads CASSPYGQRDYGYTF. The CDR3 bases are TGTGCCAGCAGCCCATACGGACAGAGGGACTATGGCTACACCTTC.

The J gene is TRBJ1-2, the V gene TRBV10-2; TRBD1 matches 8 bases. The germline V gene has CDR1 WSHSY and CDR2 SAAADI. V lost 6 bases and J lost 8; bases outside the gene matches: 8. CDR3 length: 13 amino acids. CDR3 amino acids: CASSLTGGEGYTF. CDR3 nucleotides: TGCGCCAGCAGCCTAACAGGGGGTGAAGGCTACACCTTC.

V usage is TRBV3-1 (or the pseudogene TRBV3-2) and J usage is TRBJ2-1; the match to TRBD2 covers 7 bases. This CDR3 is built from 16 residues. Germline V gene lookup returns CDR1 LGHDT and CDR2 YNNKEL (reference sequence). J was trimmed by 7 bases and V by 1 base; bases with no gene match: 10. This CDR3 reads CASSQVPGWGGNEQFF. CDR3 coding DNA: TGTGCCAGCAGCCAAGTTCCCGGTTGGGGAGGGAATGAGCAGTTCTTC.